The entry below describes one T cell receptor beta chain. Its antigen is not identified. This sample is part of a study of beta chain features in type 1 diabetes. Notes on the study in general: For patients, the naive, central memory and Treg TCRB repertoires appeared more alike than for healthy donors.

V was pared by 8 bases and J by 2 bases, with 19 bases between. The CDR3 has 16 amino acids. Germline CDR1 reads MNHEY; CDR2 reads SMNVEV (reference sequence). Reverse transcription of all isolated RNA meant that expressed TCRB transcripts were sequenced. Sequencing used immunoSEQ multiplex PCR; TCRdb keeps in-frame clones, though not all of them. The sample consists of some 180,000 clones, about 12% of them appearing once. This receptor was identified in a woman in her late teens or twenties in good health. The specimen was central memory CD4+ T cells from blood. This rearrangement joins TRBV27 to TRBJ2-4; weak D call: TRBD1 (6 bases). CDR3 loop: CASGYRRQVSKNIQYF. Written as DNA, the CDR3 is TGTGCCAGCGGGTACCGGAGACAGGTTTCCAAAAACATTCAGTACTTC.